These 31 T cell receptor beta chains originate from one sample sequenced in a study of T cell responses to AZD1222 COVID-19 vaccine. The assay was immunoSEQ multiplex PCR, and TCRdb's table has in-frame clones only and misses some. The data show some 140,000 clones, approximately 85% seen once. Sample: peripheral blood, taken 28 days after the second dose of the MenACWY control vaccine. The receptors originated from an adult who received the MenACWY meningococcal vaccine as a control.

This clone was recorded a few times. The CDR3 nucleotides are TGTGCCAGCAGCTTACGTCTTCACACTGAAGCTTTCTTT. Translation gives CASSLRLHTEAFF. The genes are TRBV11-3 and TRBJ1-1; D is unresolved. Per the germline V gene, CDR1 is SGHNT and CDR2 is YENEEA. Deletions cut 2 bases from V and 3 bases from J, with 7 bases between. The CDR3 contains 13 residues.

This chain uses TRBV6-6 with TRBJ1-5; D remains ambiguous. Trimming cost V 2 bases and J 4 bases, with 9 bases left between them. This CDR3 region has 14 residues. From germline, CDR1 is MNHNY and CDR2 SVGAGI (reference sequence). CDR3 protein: CASSYHVENQPQHF. The DNA for the CDR3 is TGTGCCAGCAGTTACCATGTGGAGAATCAGCCCCAGCATTTT.

This chain connects TRBV27 to TRBJ1-2; D is perhaps TRBD1 (6 bases). CDR1 is MNHEY, CDR2 SMNVEV, per germline (reference sequence). The V gene lost 3 bases and the J gene lost 8 bases, with 13 bases spanning the gap. This CDR3 contains 13 residues. The CDR3 spells CASSLKGVGGYTF. The CDR3 DNA sequence: TGTGCCAGCAGTTTGAAGGGGGTGGGCGGCTACACCTTC.

The chain joins TRBV11-2 to TRBJ2-1; 9 nucleotides agree with TRBD2. The trim removed 9 bases at V and 7 bases at J, leaving 7 bases unmatched. This CDR3 is built from 13 residues. CDR1 is SGHAT, CDR2 FQNNGV, per germline. The CDR3 nucleotides read TGTGCCAGTCGGGCGGGGGGGAGGAATGAGCAGTTCTTC. This sequence encodes CASRAGGRNEQFF.

This clone was found once. This chain joins TRBV5-1 and TRBJ2-2, with 10 bases matching TRBD2. Germline trimming cut 2 bases from V and 0 bases from J; bases unmatched to any gene: 4. Germline values: CDR1 SGHRS, CDR2 YFSETQ. The CDR3 loop spans 17 amino acids. The CDR3 spells CASSFSGGLANTGELFF. The DNA of the CDR3 is TGCGCCAGCAGCTTTAGCGGGGGGCTGGCGAACACCGGGGAGCTGTTTTTT.

J is TRBJ1-1 and V is TRBV3-1 (or the pseudogene TRBV3-2); no definite D call. Germline V CDR1 and CDR2: LGHDT, YNNKEL (reference sequence). The CDR3 has 13 residues. V was clipped by 5 bases and J by 0 bases, with 7 bases between them. CDR3 amino acids: CASSSGLNTEAFF. In nucleotides, the CDR3 is TGTGCCAGCAGCTCGGGCCTGAACACTGAAGCTTTCTTT.

This clone was recorded only once. This chain connects TRBV3-1 (or the pseudogene TRBV3-2) to TRBJ1-4; TRBD1 aligns across 9 bases. Germline V CDR1 and CDR2: LGHDT, YNNKEL (reference sequence). Trimming took 4 bases from V and 6 from J; bases not matched to a gene: 3. The CDR3 extends over 14 amino acids. For the CDR3, the DNA is TGTGCCAGCAGCCCTCGGACAGGGGATGAAAAACTGTTTTTT. Translated: CASSPRTGDEKLFF.

The chain employs TRBV19 and TRBJ1-6; the match to TRBD1 covers 7 bases. After removal of 5 bases from V and 7 bases from J, the junction contained 8 bases not matched to a gene. CDR3 length equals 15 residues. CDR1 is LNHDA and CDR2 is SQIVND in the germline V gene (reference sequence). DNA for the CDR3: TGTGCCAGTAGTGTTCAACAGGGGCGAAATTCACCCCTCCACTTT. Protein product: CASSVQQGRNSPLHF.

This clone occurred once. The chain recombines TRBV6-6 with TRBJ1-1, with D unclear. Trimming removed 7 bases from V and 7 bases from J, with 10 bases in between. Germline CDR1 MNHNY, CDR2 SVGAGI (reference sequence). This CDR3 contains 11 residues. The CDR3 nucleotides read TGTGCCAGCACCTTTCCGGGTGAAGCTTTCTTT. It encodes CASTFPGEAFF.

The chain combines TRBV5-4 with TRBJ2-2, with TRBD1 matching 10 bases. Germline CDR1 is SGHNT and CDR2 is YYREEE (reference sequence). The CDR3 is made up of 15 amino acids. V shed 4 bases and J 6 bases; nucleotides not matched to a gene: 6. This chain's CDR3 is CASSEPGQGSGELFF. CDR3 sequence (DNA): TGTGCCAGCAGCGAGCCGGGACAGGGGTCCGGGGAGCTGTTTTTT. Using reference TRBV5-4 and TRBJ2-2 for the parts outside the CDR3, the full variable domain is ETGVTQSPTHLIKTRGQQVTLRCSSQSGHNTVSWYQQALGQGPQFIFQYYREEENGRGNFPPRFSGLQFPNYSSELNVNALELDDSALYLCASSEPGQGSGELFFGEGSRLTVL.

The chain is built from TRBV2 and TRBJ1-2; D may be TRBD1 (5 bases). Germline values: CDR1 SNHLY, CDR2 FYNNEI. The CDR3 is 19 amino acids. V was pared by 5 bases and J by 0 bases, with 25 bases between. In DNA form, the CDR3 reads TGTGCCAGCAGTTCCCAGCCCCCGGGACGACCTAGAGCTAACTATGGCTACACCTTC. Amino acids: CASSSQPPGRPRANYGYTF.

This clone has a handful of counts. The chain has TRBV4-1 and TRBJ1-1, with a possible D match to TRBD1 (6 bases). The CDR3 spans 17 residues. V was clipped by 4 bases and J by 3 bases, with 21 bases between them. Germline assignment: CDR1 MGHRA and CDR2 YSYEKL. CDR3 residues: CASSPGQKPVMDTEAFF. The CDR3 nucleotides are TGCGCCAGCAGCCCCGGACAGAAGCCCGTTATGGACACTGAAGCTTTCTTT.

V usage is TRBV7-9 and J usage is TRBJ2-5; 7 nucleotides line up with TRBD1. The CDR3 contains 14 residues. CDR1 is SEHNR, CDR2 FQNEAQ, per germline (reference sequence). V trimming: 2 bases; J trimming: 5 bases; junction bases outside the gene matches: 5. Written as DNA, the CDR3 is TGTGCCAGCAGCTTAAACAGGGGACAGGAGACCCAGTACTTC. Encoded protein: CASSLNRGQETQYF.

The chain uses TRBV9 and TRBJ1-1, with D unresolved. The CDR3 is 12 amino acids. Germline lookup yields CDR1 SGDLS and CDR2 YYNGEE. Trimming cost V 3 bases and J 7 bases, with 10 bases left between them. The DNA of the CDR3 is TGTGCCAGCAGCGAGATGACGGATGAAGCTTTCTTT. Translating it yields CASSEMTDEAFF.

This chain links TRBV7-4 with TRBJ2-7; a possible D gene is TRBD2 (5 bases). V gave up 2 bases and J gave up 4 bases, with 27 bases separating them. Looked up from germline, CDR1 is SGHVT and CDR2 is SQSDAQ. This CDR3 is built from 19 residues. CDR3 region: CASSLKGREAESGGYEQYF. CDR3 in DNA: TGTGCCAGCAGCTTAAAGGGCCGGGAAGCAGAATCTGGTGGATACGAGCAGTACTTC.

This clone was counted a few times. The chain couples TRBV27 to TRBJ2-2; TRBD2 matches 9 bases. Per the germline V gene, CDR1 is MNHEY and CDR2 is SMNVEV (reference sequence). After removal of 6 bases from V and 7 bases from J, the junction contained 9 bases not matched to a gene. The CDR3 has 15 amino acids. Written as DNA, the CDR3 is TGTGCCAGCAGACTGACTAGCGGCGGGCTCGGGGAGCTGTTTTTT. As protein: CASRLTSGGLGELFF.

This clone appeared a few times. The chain has TRBV5-1 and TRBJ1-3, with TRBD1 as a possible D gene (6 bases). In germline, CDR1 is SGHRS, CDR2 YFSETQ. Trimming cost V 0 bases and J 0 bases, with 10 bases left between them. The CDR3 sequence is 16 residues long. Here the CDR3 reads CASSLAGQPSGNTIYF. The CDR3 DNA follows: TGCGCCAGCAGCTTGGCCGGACAGCCCTCTGGAAACACCATATATTTT.

The table lists this clone with a count of one. The V and J genes are TRBV2 and TRBJ1-2; D ambiguous. Germline loops: CDR1 SNHLY, CDR2 FYNNEI. Trimming took 7 bases from V and 3 from J, leaving 18 bases between them. This CDR3 is built from 15 residues. DNA for the CDR3: TGTGCCAGCACGAGGCGGGCCCGGGTTGACTATGGCTACACCTTC. It is translated as CASTRRARVDYGYTF.

This sequence joins TRBV6-1 and TRBJ1-5, with TRBD1 matching over 10 bases. J gave up 3 bases and V 3 bases, and 5 bases lay outside the gene matches. Germline-derived CDR1 and CDR2 are MNHNS and SASEGT. CDR3 length: 16 residues. The CDR3 here is CASSDPGQGLNQPQHF. The CDR3 nucleotides are TGTGCCAGCAGTGATCCGGGACAGGGGCTCAATCAGCCCCAGCATTTT.

The chain combines TRBV13 with TRBJ1-2, with D uncertain. There are 14 residues in the CDR3. The germline gives CDR1 PRHDT, CDR2 FYEKMQ (reference sequence). Between the trimmed V and J ends, which lost 5 bases and 0 bases, there was a span of 10 bases. CDR3 DNA sequence: TGTGCCAGCAGCCCACCCGGCGCTAACTATGGCTACACCTTC. It is translated as CASSPPGANYGYTF.

The DNA of the CDR3 is TGTGCCAGTAGTATCGGAGGCAGGGCCAACACTGAAGCTTTCTTT. It translates to CASSIGGRANTEAFF. This chain links TRBV19 with TRBJ1-1; perhaps TRBD1 as D (5 bases). This CDR3 spans 15 amino acids. Germline CDR1 reads LNHDA; CDR2 reads SQIVND (reference sequence). V was shortened by 3 bases and J by 2 bases, with 13 bases between the two germline ends.

This clone was recorded only once. The CDR3 DNA sequence: TGTGCCAGCAGTTACGATGGACAGGGGGGCACTGAAGCTTTCTTT. It translates to CASSYDGQGGTEAFF. The chain combines TRBV6-5 with TRBJ1-1, with 10 bases aligning to TRBD1. Germline loops: CDR1 MNHEY, CDR2 SVGAGI. CDR3 length: 15 residues. V dropped 2 bases and J dropped 4; count of bases not matched to a gene: 4.

The chain employs TRBV2 and TRBJ1-4; the match to TRBD1 covers 8 bases. Germline V gene lookup returns CDR1 SNHLY and CDR2 FYNNEI. The CDR3 sequence is 15 residues long. Trimming cost V 6 bases and J 0 bases; bases outside gene matches: 3. The CDR3 coding sequence is TGTGCCAGCAGAACAGGGGGTACAACTAATGAAAAACTGTTTTTT. Amino acid sequence: CASRTGGTTNEKLFF. Filled out from reference TRBV2 and TRBJ1-4, the complete variable domain reads EPEVTQTPSHQVTQMGQEVILRCVPISNHLYFYWYRQILGQKVEFLVSFYNNEISEKSEIFDDQFSVERPDGSNFTLKIRSTKLEDSAMYFCASRTGGTTNEKLFFGSGTQLSVL.

The rearrangement uses TRBV19 and TRBJ2-2; 9 bases agree with TRBD2. Trimming cost V 6 bases and J 6 bases; bases outside gene matches: 14. The CDR3 contains 17 residues. From germline, CDR1 is LNHDA and CDR2 SQIVND (reference sequence). The CDR3 sequence is CASRQGVGLALPGELFF. The CDR3 DNA follows: TGTGCCAGTAGACAAGGGGTAGGACTAGCGCTTCCCGGGGAGCTGTTTTTT.

The genes are TRBV2 and TRBJ2-1, with 8 bases lining up with TRBD1. Germline CDR1 and CDR2: SNHLY and FYNNEI. V was clipped by 6 bases and J by 7 bases; unmatched bases: 8. This CDR3 region has 14 residues. CDR3 residues: CASRGGQVRNEQFF. CDR3 nucleotide sequence: TGTGCCAGCAGAGGGGGACAGGTGAGGAATGAGCAGTTCTTC.

There are a few counts of this clone. The V call is TRBV16, the J call TRBJ2-7; 10 positions match TRBD2. The V gene's germline CDR1 is KGHSY and CDR2 FQNENV. The CDR3 has 15 amino acids. The V gene end was trimmed by 0 bases and the J gene end by 7 bases; junction bases not matched to a gene: 6. The CDR3 protein is CASSQSIAGGYEQYF. CDR3 sequence (DNA): TGTGCCAGCAGCCAATCTATAGCGGGAGGTTATGAGCAGTACTTC.

The chain links TRBV28 to TRBJ1-1; a weak D match, TRBD1 (5 bases). Germline lookup yields CDR1 MDHEN and CDR2 SYDVKM. Trimming left V 6 bases short and J 11 bases short, with 19 bases between. The CDR3 loop spans 13 amino acids. The CDR3 reads CASSPPRGRPAFF. The DNA of the CDR3 is TGTGCCAGCAGCCCCCCGAGGGGCAGGCCTGCTTTCTTT.

The chain has TRBV15 and TRBJ1-5; possible D gene TRBD1, 5 bases. This CDR3 comprises 14 residues. Germline V CDR1 and CDR2: LNHNV, YYDKDF (reference sequence). V lost 1 base and J lost 7, with 11 bases in between. The CDR3 coding sequence is TGTGCCACCAGCAGAGCCGGGGCGGGCCAGCCCCAGCATTTT. As protein: CATSRAGAGQPQHF.

The gene calls are TRBV6-6 and TRBJ2-2; D perhaps matches TRBD1 (5 bases). Trimming took 5 bases from V and 4 from J, leaving 20 bases between them. The CDR3 totals 17 residues. CDR1 is MNHNY, CDR2 SVGAGI, per germline (reference sequence). This CDR3 reads CASSRPPQGVGTGELFF. The CDR3 DNA follows: TGTGCCAGCAGTCGCCCCCCCCAGGGCGTGGGCACCGGGGAGCTGTTTTTT.

The rearrangement uses TRBV5-5 and TRBJ2-7, with TRBD2 matching over 8 bases. V trimming: 6 bases; J trimming: 0 bases; junction bases outside the gene matches: 8. This CDR3 is built from 15 residues. Germline lookup yields CDR1 SGHKS and CDR2 YYEKEE (reference sequence). For the CDR3, the DNA is TGTGCCAGCACCCGGGAGGGCTGGAGCTCCTACGAGCAGTACTTC. Translating it yields CASTREGWSSYEQYF.

The gene calls are TRBV29-1 and TRBJ2-7, with 7 bases lining up with TRBD2. Looked up from germline, CDR1 is SQVTM and CDR2 is ANQGSEA. CDR3 size: 13 residues. Germline trimming cut 2 bases from V and 3 bases from J; bases unmatched to any gene: 4. The CDR3 nucleotides are TGCAGCGTTGAATTAGCGGGCCGCTACGAGCAGTACTTC. This codes for CSVELAGRYEQYF.